The next 32 T cell receptor beta chains were all read from a single sample in a study of molecular identifiers for immune sequencing clone quantification. One entry per CDR3 protein, called by TCRdb with MiXCR from the PCR reads. The table has about 65,000 distinct CDR3 sequences, 18% seen once. The sample taken for sequencing was naive CD8+ T cells from blood, with Jurkat cell RNA spiked in. The subset here: FACS-sorted CD8+CD4-CCR7+CD45RA+ naive T cells. These receptors were obtained from a human donor in good health. Some libraries in this study had Jurkat cell RNA spiked in.

At least ten counts were recorded for this clonotype. J is TRBJ2-2 and V is TRBV3-1; D perhaps matches TRBD2 (6 bases). The CDR3 totals 15 residues. Germline-derived CDR1 and CDR2 are LGHDT and YNNKEL (reference sequence). Trimming stripped 4 bases from V and 4 bases from J, with 13 bases between. The chain's CDR3 is CASSPIGGSTGELFF. The CDR3 DNA sequence: TGTGCCAGCAGCCCAATTGGAGGGAGCACCGGGGAGCTGTTTTTT.

This clonotype was observed at least ten times. The chain is built from TRBV6-5 and TRBJ2-7; 9 bases map to TRBD1. Looked up from germline, CDR1 is MNHEY and CDR2 is SVGAGI. This CDR3 contains 14 residues. The V and J ends lost 5 bases and 4 bases, in that order; junction bases with no gene match: 6. CDR3 residues: CASSLRQGGYEQYF. DNA for the CDR3: TGTGCCAGCAGTCTAAGACAGGGGGGGTACGAGCAGTACTTC.

This clonotype has at least ten counts. This rearrangement joins TRBV4-1 to TRBJ1-2; possibly TRBD1 for D (5 bases). V was trimmed by 1 base and J by 4 bases, leaving 13 bases between them. The CDR3 loop spans 15 amino acids. CDR1 MGHRA and CDR2 YSYEKL come from the germline V gene. The CDR3 loop is CASSQGLGLIYGYTF. CDR3 nucleotide sequence: TGCGCCAGCAGCCAAGGGCTGGGACTTATCTATGGCTACACCTTC.

The chain is built from TRBV5-5 and TRBJ2-3; possible D gene TRBD1, 6 bases. The CDR3 has 14 amino acids. V was trimmed by 1 base and J by 4 bases, leaving 10 bases between them. Germline CDR1 reads SGHKS; CDR2 reads YYEKEE (reference sequence). CDR3 region: CASSLQGLSDTQYF. CDR3 coding DNA: TGTGCCAGCAGCTTGCAGGGGCTCTCAGATACGCAGTATTTT.

This clonotype was counted at least ten times. The chain has TRBV10-3 and TRBJ2-5; 7 bases align to TRBD2. Germline trimming cut 3 bases from V and 5 bases from J; bases unmatched to any gene: 9. The V gene's germline CDR1 is ENHRY and CDR2 SYGVKD. CDR3 length: 15 amino acids. DNA for the CDR3: TGTGCCATCAGTGACGTCGGCGGGAGAGGGGAGACCCAGTACTTC. Amino acids: CAISDVGGRGETQYF.

This clonotype was seen ten or more times. V usage is TRBV28 and J usage is TRBJ2-1; 7 bases are shared with TRBD2. The J segment lost 0 bases and the V segment lost 5 bases, leaving 16 bases of the junction unmatched. The germline gives CDR1 MDHEN, CDR2 SYDVKM. This CDR3 has 19 amino acids. CDR3 region: CASSAGLVGWPSSYNEQFF. CDR3 in DNA: TGTGCCAGCAGTGCAGGACTAGTCGGGTGGCCCAGCTCCTACAATGAGCAGTTCTTC.

This clonotype came up many times. The V and J genes are TRBV11-2 and TRBJ2-7; possible D gene TRBD1, 6 bases. The CDR3 spans 12 residues. The germline V gene encodes CDR1 SGHAT and CDR2 FQNNGV. The V gene lost 7 bases and the J gene lost 7 bases, with 14 bases spanning the gap. For the CDR3, the DNA is TGTGCCAGCAAAACACAGGGAACTGAGCAGTACTTC. Translation gives CASKTQGTEQYF.

Notes on this clonotype: A read error may explain this, as a much larger clone is one base away. This chain connects TRBV11-2 to TRBJ1-1; weak D call: TRBD1 (6 bases). The CDR3 extends over 14 amino acids. In germline, CDR1 is SGHAT, CDR2 FQNNGV. V was cut by 1 base and J by 3 bases, with 9 bases left in between. The CDR3 DNA reads TGTGCCAGCAGCTTAGGACAGGCTGACACTGAAGCTTTCTTT. Protein product: CASSLGQADTEAFF. The whole variable domain, filled in from reference TRBV11-2 and TRBJ1-1, reads EAGVAQSPRYKIIEKRQSVAFWCNPISGHATLYWYQQILGQGPKLLIQFQNNGVVDDSQLPKDRFSAERLKGVDSTLKIQPAKLEDSAVYLCASSLGQADTEAFFGQGTRLTVV.

The V and J genes are TRBV6-5 and TRBJ2-7, with 7 bases aligning to TRBD2. Germline V gene sequence: CDR1 MNHEY, CDR2 SVGAGI. Trimming at V came to 0 bases and at J to 6 bases, leaving 2 bases not matched to a gene. CDR3 length: 13 residues. The chain's CDR3 is CASSYSGEGEQYF. CDR3 nucleotides: TGTGCCAGCAGTTACTCAGGGGAGGGCGAGCAGTACTTC.

This clonotype has ten or more counts. This sequence joins TRBV28 and TRBJ1-5, with TRBD1 matching over 8 bases. In germline, CDR1 is MDHEN, CDR2 SYDVKM. The CDR3 is made up of 16 amino acids. The V segment lost 1 base and the J segment 2 bases; nucleotides outside the gene matches: 4. The DNA for the CDR3 is TGTGCCAGCAGTTTATCCAGGGGGCAAGGCAATCAGCCCCAGCATTTT. This translates into CASSLSRGQGNQPQHF.

This clonotype was counted many times. The chain uses TRBV19 and TRBJ1-4; TRBD1 matches 10 bases. This CDR3 has 19 residues. The V gene end was trimmed by 3 bases and the J gene end by 0 bases; junction bases not matched to a gene: 10. Germline-derived CDR1 and CDR2 are LNHDA and SQIVND (reference sequence). The CDR3 protein is CASSIGPRDRGPTNEKLFF. The CDR3, as DNA: TGTGCCAGTAGTATTGGGCCCCGGGACAGGGGACCAACTAATGAAAAACTGTTTTTT.

This chain uses TRBV12-3 or TRBV12-4 with TRBJ1-5; maybe TRBD1 (5 bases). Trimming removed 1 base at V and 6 bases at J, with 10 bases between. This CDR3 has 14 amino acids. Written as DNA, the CDR3 is TGTGCCAGCAGTTTAGTCCAGGGCGGTCAGCCCCAGCATTTT. This codes for CASSLVQGGQPQHF.

This clonotype was recorded a few times. Compared with germline, one end of the junction differs, possibly owing to a read error. The chain couples TRBV5-3 to TRBJ2-1, with 11 bases fitting TRBD2. TRBV5-3 counts as an open reading frame of uncertain function. The CDR3 is made up of 17 amino acids. The CDR3 DNA is TGTGCCAGCAGCTTGATACTAGCGGGAGATCTATACAATGAGCAGTTCTTC. Its protein is CASSLILAGDLYNEQFF.

The sample holds many counts of this clonotype. This chain uses TRBV7-9 with TRBJ1-1; 9 nucleotides line up with TRBD1. The germline V gene encodes CDR1 SEHNR and CDR2 FQNEAQ (reference sequence). After removal of 5 bases from V and 6 bases from J, the junction contained 7 bases not matched to a gene. The CDR3 totals 14 residues. CDR3 bases: TGTGCCAGCAGCCCGAGGACAGGGGTGCCTGAAGCTTTCTTT. Amino acids: CASSPRTGVPEAFF.

Of note for this clonotype: A clone one base away is much larger, so this may be a read error. This chain uses TRBV27 with TRBJ2-7; 9 nucleotides align to TRBD2. The CDR3 is made up of 16 amino acids. Germline CDR1 MNHEY, CDR2 SMNVEV (reference sequence). J was trimmed by 3 bases and V by 5 bases; bases with no gene match: 11. The CDR3 region is CASSTIWTSEIYEQYF. The CDR3 DNA reads as TGTGCCAGCAGTACGATCTGGACTAGCGAAATCTACGAGCAGTACTTC.

This clonotype was detected many times. This rearrangement joins TRBV7-8 to TRBJ2-2; D is unclear. V was clipped by 3 bases and J by 6 bases, with 14 bases between them. The length of the CDR3 is 15 residues. CDR1 and CDR2 from the germline V gene are SGHVS and FQNEAQ. This chain's CDR3 is CASSFSWGEAGELFF. The CDR3 nucleotides read TGTGCCAGCAGCTTCTCTTGGGGTGAGGCCGGGGAGCTGTTTTTT.

V usage is TRBV14 and J usage is TRBJ2-3, with TRBD2 identical over 8 bases. Germline-derived CDR1 and CDR2 are SGHDN and FVKESK. V dropped 0 bases and J dropped 4; count of bases not matched to a gene: 9. The CDR3 is 17 amino acids. Here the CDR3 reads CASSQDRVAGPSDTQYF. The CDR3 DNA reads as TGTGCCAGCAGCCAAGATAGGGTAGCGGGACCCTCAGATACGCAGTATTTT.

The V gene is TRBV19, the J gene TRBJ2-2; D remains ambiguous. This CDR3 is built from 13 residues. V was shortened by 7 bases and J by 6 bases, with 12 bases between the two germline ends. Germline loops: CDR1 LNHDA, CDR2 SQIVND (reference sequence). The CDR3 DNA reads as TGTGCCAGTACGAATTGGGGTTCCGGGGAGCTGTTTTTT. This gives the protein CASTNWGSGELFF.

On this clonotype itself: Possible read error: a much larger clone is one base away. The CDR3 carries no conserved terminal phenylalanine or tryptophan, so it likely arises from a read error. This rearrangement joins TRBV5-3 to TRBJ1-1; 9 bases align to TRBD1. TRBV5-3 is identified as an open reading frame with a role that is uncertain. V shed 8 bases, J shed 0 bases, and the junction held 11 bases outside the gene matches. CDR3 size: 16 residues. The CDR3 loop reads CASSIGQGSVNTEAFL. The CDR3 DNA reads as TGTGCCAGCAGCATCGGACAGGGGAGCGTGAACACTGAAGCTTTCCTT.

In its sample, this clonotype was seen many times. The gene calls are TRBV27 and TRBJ1-1; D remains unclear. The CDR3 extends over 13 amino acids. V was shortened by 2 bases and J by 2 bases, with 6 bases between the two germline ends. The germline gives CDR1 MNHEY, CDR2 SMNVEV (reference sequence). The CDR3 DNA is TGTGCCAGCAGTTTAAATGGTAACACTGAAGCTTTCTTT. Amino acid sequence: CASSLNGNTEAFF.

Ten or more counts support this clonotype. This may arise from a read error, as a much more abundant clone is one base away. This rearrangement joins TRBV20-1 to TRBJ2-3, with D perhaps TRBD1 or TRBD2 (5 bases each). V gave up 0 bases and J gave up 0 bases, with 22 bases separating them. The CDR3 spans 19 residues. Germline V CDR1 and CDR2: DFQATT, SNEGSKA (reference sequence). CDR3 DNA sequence: TGCAGTGCTAGAGAGAGGGGAACTTGCGGATTTCTCAGCACAGATACGCAGTATTTT. Translated, it gives CSARERGTCGFLSTDTQYF.

This chain uses TRBV15 with TRBJ2-5, with TRBD2 as a possible D gene (5 bases). This CDR3 comprises 15 residues. Per germline, CDR1 LNHNV and CDR2 YYDKDF (reference sequence). With 5 bases removed from V and 0 bases from J, the gap between germline ends came to 13 bases. As DNA, the CDR3 is TGTGCCACCAGCGCTCAGAGGGCGGACCAAGAGACCCAGTACTTC. Translated: CATSAQRADQETQYF.

A note on this clonotype: One base away lies a much larger clone, so this may be a sequencing read error. Since no conserved phenylalanine or tryptophan closes the CDR3, a read error is the likely cause. The V call is TRBV6-5, the J call TRBJ2-7; D uncertain. V lost 4 bases and J 2 bases, leaving 9 bases between the germline ends. Germline lookup yields CDR1 MNHEY and CDR2 SVGAGI. The CDR3 contains 13 residues. CDR3 region: CASSLGNAYEQYL. The CDR3 region has the DNA TGTGCCAGCAGTTTGGGGAACGCCTACGAGCAGTACCTC.

The chain recombines TRBV6-1 with TRBJ2-1; D remains unclear. This CDR3 is 15 amino acids long. Germline lookup yields CDR1 MNHNS and CDR2 SASEGT. V was pared by 7 bases and J by 7 bases, with 20 bases between. CDR3 nucleotides: TGTGCCAGCACCGATAGTTGGCTAGTGGGGAATGAGCAGTTCTTC. Translated: CASTDSWLVGNEQFF.

Of note for this clonotype: With a much larger clone just one base away, this may be a read error. The rearrangement links TRBV7-9 to TRBJ2-3; the D gene is possibly TRBD1 (5 bases). The V gene lost 11 bases and the J gene lost 2 bases, with 17 bases spanning the gap. CDR3 length: 14 amino acids. Germline CDR1 SEHNR, CDR2 FQNEAQ (reference sequence). Written as DNA, the CDR3 is TGTGCCGGTTACAGGAGTTCGGACACAGATACGCAGTATTTT. It yields the protein CAGYRSSDTDTQYF.

This clonotype showed up many times. The rearrangement links TRBV25-1 to TRBJ2-7, with 9 bases matching TRBD1. The J segment lost 5 bases and the V segment lost 5 bases, leaving 7 bases of the junction unmatched. This CDR3 region has 14 residues. Germline loops: CDR1 MGHDK, CDR2 SYGVNS. The CDR3 bases are TGTGCCAGCAGTCTAGGGACAGGGATACACGAGCAGTACTTC. Protein: CASSLGTGIHEQYF.

This clonotype was seen at least ten times. This chain connects TRBV20-1 to TRBJ2-7, with 11 bases lining up with TRBD2. Germline lookup yields CDR1 DFQATT and CDR2 SNEGSKA (reference sequence). The CDR3 covers 17 residues. J lost 0 bases, V lost 0 bases, and 7 bases had no gene match. CDR3 bases: TGCAGTGCTAGAGAATCACCGGGACTAGCGGTCTCCTACGAGCAGTACTTC. Its protein is CSARESPGLAVSYEQYF.

This clonotype was counted many times. The chain combines TRBV7-9 with TRBJ2-1, with unresolved D. Looked up from germline, CDR1 is SEHNR and CDR2 is FQNEAQ (reference sequence). The CDR3 consists of 15 residues. V lost 5 bases to trimming and J lost 8 bases, with 19 bases between them. CDR3 protein: CASSPPLVGVDEQFF. The DNA for the CDR3 is TGTGCCAGCAGCCCGCCTCTAGTTGGGGTCGATGAGCAGTTCTTC. Supplemented by reference TRBV7-9 and TRBJ2-1, the full variable domain reads DTGVSQNPRHKITKRGQNVTFRCDPISEHNRLYWYRQTLGQGPEFLTYFQNEAQLEKSRLLSDRFSAERPKGSFSTLEIQRTEQGDSAMYLCASSPPLVGVDEQFFGPGTRLTVL.

In this sample, this clonotype turned up many times. The rearrangement joins TRBV25-1 to TRBJ1-1, with D unclear. Between the trimmed V and J ends, which lost 1 base and 3 bases, there was a span of 12 bases. In germline, CDR1 is MGHDK, CDR2 SYGVNS. The CDR3 sequence is 15 residues long. The CDR3 coding sequence is TGTGCCAGCAGTGAATTCGGCATGGAGTACACTGAAGCTTTCTTT. It codes for CASSEFGMEYTEAFF.

There are many counts of this clonotype. The J gene is TRBJ2-6, the V gene TRBV24-1; tentatively, D is TRBD1 or TRBD2 (6 bases each). Germline lookup yields CDR1 KGHDR and CDR2 SFDVKD. V was pared by 4 bases and J by 1 base, with 19 bases between. There are 19 residues in the CDR3. Here the CDR3 reads CATSDPGRGATSGANVLTF. CDR3 coding DNA: TGTGCCACCAGTGACCCCGGAAGGGGGGCTACTTCTGGGGCCAACGTCCTGACTTTC.

This clonotype came up a few times. This chain uses TRBV3-1 with TRBJ1-4; D not resolved. There are 11 residues in the CDR3. V lost 4 bases, J lost 8 bases, and 5 bases lay in between. Germline loops: CDR1 LGHDT, CDR2 YNNKEL (reference sequence). CDR3: CASSRREKLFF. The CDR3 DNA is TGTGCCAGCAGCCGTAGGGAAAAACTGTTTTTT. Using reference TRBV3-1 and TRBJ1-4 for the parts outside the CDR3, the full variable domain is DTAVSQTPKYLVTQMGNDKSIKCEQNLGHDTMYWYKQDSKKFLKIMFSYNNKELIINETVPNRFSPKSPDKAHLNLHINSLELGDSAVYFCASSRREKLFFGSGTQLSVL.

For this clonotype: Since the CDR3 does not end with the conserved phenylalanine or tryptophan, this likely comes from a read error. V gene TRBV30 combines with J gene TRBJ1-2; no firm D call. Germline V gives CDR1 GTSNPN, CDR2 SVGIG (reference sequence). The CDR3 loop spans 11 amino acids. Trimming stripped 4 bases from V and 8 bases from J, with 11 bases between. The CDR3 region is CAWTLPQGYTS. CDR3 DNA: TGTGCCTGGACCCTTCCTCAAGGCTACACCTCC.